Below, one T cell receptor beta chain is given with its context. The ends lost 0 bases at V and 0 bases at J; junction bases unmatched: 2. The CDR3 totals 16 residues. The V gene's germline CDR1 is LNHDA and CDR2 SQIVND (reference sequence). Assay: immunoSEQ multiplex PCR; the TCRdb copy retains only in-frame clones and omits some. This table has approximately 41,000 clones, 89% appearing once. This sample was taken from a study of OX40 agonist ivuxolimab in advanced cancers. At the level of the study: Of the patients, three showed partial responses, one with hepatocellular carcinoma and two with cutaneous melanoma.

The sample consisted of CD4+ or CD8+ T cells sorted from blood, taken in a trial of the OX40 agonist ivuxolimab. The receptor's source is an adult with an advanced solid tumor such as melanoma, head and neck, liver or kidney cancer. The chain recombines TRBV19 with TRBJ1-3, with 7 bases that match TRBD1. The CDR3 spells CASSIEGQSSGNTIYF. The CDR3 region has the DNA TGTGCCAGTAGTATAGAGGGACAGAGCTCTGGAAACACCATATATTTT.